Listed below are T cell receptor beta chains from one sample, sequenced in a study of blood T cell repertoires in COVID-19. Libraries were prepared by immunoSEQ multiplex PCR; TCRdb keeps only in-frame clonotypes and omits some of them. This table holds more than 200,000 clones, roughly 88% found once. The sequencing sample was made of peripheral blood. All receptors come from a human donor in a cohort sampled during active COVID-19. CDR3s include the opening cysteine and the closing phenylalanine or tryptophan. The D gene is left open where the match is weak. Not all rows give a size; the values are once, few, many and, for expanded clones, a class.

V: TRBV5-4; size: -; J: TRBJ1-2; length: 16; D: -; CDR3: CASSPGGLGTHYGYTF; DNA: TGTGCCAGCAGCCCGGGGGGGTTAGGGACACACTATGGCTACACCTTC
V: TRBV9; size: -; J: TRBJ2-3; length: 14; D: TRBD1; CDR3: CASSGTGGADTQYF; DNA: TGTGCCAGTTCCGGGACAGGGGGCGCAGATACGCAGTATTTT
V: TRBV27; size: -; J: TRBJ2-7; length: 22; D: TRBD1; CDR3: CASRRRSWTGNEVVQSFHEQYF; DNA: TGTGCCAGCAGAAGGCGCTCTTGGACAGGGAACGAAGTCGTTCAGTCATTCCACGAGCAGTACTTC
V: TRBV4-2; size: -; J: TRBJ2-7; length: 16; D: -; CDR3: CASSPLGLETSYEQYF; DNA: TGTGCCAGCAGCCCCCTAGGCTTGGAAACCTCCTACGAGCAGTACTTC
V: TRBV7-2; size: -; J: TRBJ1-1; length: 13; D: -; CDR3: CASSPVAGRKAFF; DNA: TGTGCCAGCAGCCCGGTCGCTGGTCGAAAAGCTTTCTTT
V: TRBV6-5; size: -; J: TRBJ2-2; length: 16; D: TRBD1; CDR3: CASSYNRGRSTGELFF; DNA: TGTGCCAGCAGTTACAACAGGGGGCGATCCACCGGGGAGCTGTTTTTT
V: TRBV6-2/TRBV6-3; size: once; J: TRBJ1-5; length: 21; D: TRBD1; CDR3: CASSYTLGTGGSIAFNQPQHF; DNA: TGTGCCAGCAGTTATACATTGGGGACAGGGGGATCAATAGCCTTCAATCAGCCCCAGCATTTT
V: TRBV5-1; size: once; J: TRBJ2-7; length: 13; D: -; CDR3: CASSSTGSYEQYF; DNA: TGCGCCAGCAGCTCGACTGGCTCCTACGAGCAGTACTTC
V: TRBV5-1; size: -; J: TRBJ2-7; length: 17; D: TRBD2; CDR3: CASSSGLAGRWTYEQYF; DNA: TGCGCCAGCAGCTCGGGACTAGCGGGCCGGTGGACCTACGAGCAGTACTTC
V: TRBV7-2; size: -; J: TRBJ2-7; length: 14; D: TRBD2; CDR3: CASSLTSTGGRQYF; DNA: TGTGCCAGCAGCTTAACATCTACGGGGGGTCGGCAGTACTTC
V: TRBV6-5; size: -; J: TRBJ1-1; length: 15; D: TRBD1; CDR3: CASSYSTGLGTEAFF; DNA: TGTGCCAGCAGTTACTCGACAGGGCTGGGGACTGAAGCTTTCTTT
V: TRBV10-3; size: -; J: TRBJ2-3; length: 14; D: TRBD1; CDR3: CAISGGTGKDTQYF; DNA: TGTGCCATCAGCGGCGGGACAGGGAAAGATACGCAGTATTTT
V: TRBV11-2; size: -; J: TRBJ2-3; length: 17; D: TRBD2; CDR3: CASSLRGGGGYTDTQYF; DNA: TGTGCCAGCAGCTTACGAGGCGGGGGGGGTTACACAGATACGCAGTATTTT
V: TRBV5-5; size: -; J: TRBJ2-7; length: 15; D: -; CDR3: CASSFVGGNFYEQYF; DNA: TGTGCCAGCAGCTTCGTAGGCGGTAACTTCTACGAGCAGTACTTC
V: TRBV27; size: -; J: TRBJ1-3; length: 17; D: TRBD1; CDR3: CASSPSTGPYSGNTIYF; DNA: TGTGCCAGCAGTCCGTCGACAGGGCCATACTCTGGAAACACCATATATTTT
V: TRBV5-4; size: -; J: TRBJ2-1; length: 16; D: TRBD1; CDR3: CASSSKRDRGRGEQFF; DNA: TGTGCCAGCAGCTCCAAACGGGACAGGGGGCGCGGTGAGCAGTTCTTC
V: TRBV27; size: -; J: TRBJ2-7; length: 14; D: TRBD2; CDR3: CASSFDQRGYEQYF; DNA: TGTGCCAGCAGTTTTGACCAGCGGGGTTACGAGCAGTACTTC
V: TRBV10-2; size: -; J: TRBJ2-6; length: 18; D: TRBD1; CDR3: CASRGYRDRDSGANVLTF; DNA: TGCGCCAGCAGGGGATACCGGGACAGGGACTCTGGGGCCAACGTCCTGACTTTC
V: TRBV27; size: -; J: TRBJ1-5; length: 15; D: TRBD1; CDR3: CASSLRQGSNQPQHF; DNA: TGTGCCAGCAGTTTACGACAGGGTAGCAATCAGCCCCAGCATTTT
V: TRBV4-1; size: -; J: TRBJ1-1; length: 11; D: -; CDR3: CASSQYSEAFF; DNA: TGCGCCAGCAGCCAATACTCTGAAGCTTTCTTT
V: TRBV6-5; size: -; J: TRBJ2-5; length: 14; D: TRBD2; CDR3: CASSIAGAQETQYF; DNA: TGTGCCAGCAGTATAGCGGGAGCGCAAGAGACCCAGTACTTC
V: TRBV9; size: -; J: TRBJ2-6; length: 14; D: -; CDR3: CASSSFSWANVLTF; DNA: TGTGCCAGCAGCAGTTTTAGCTGGGCCAACGTCCTGACTTTC
V: TRBV30; size: -; J: TRBJ1-6; length: 16; D: TRBD1; CDR3: CAWSTRGDRYNSPLHF; DNA: TGTGCCTGGAGTACACGAGGGGACAGATATAATTCACCCCTCCACTTT
V: TRBV27; size: -; J: TRBJ1-1; length: 13; D: -; CDR3: CASSLVSGTEAFF; DNA: TGTGCCAGCAGTTTAGTGTCGGGCACTGAAGCTTTCTTT
V: TRBV12-3/TRBV12-4; size: -; J: TRBJ1-2; length: 11; D: -; CDR3: CATQIGSGYTF; DNA: TGTGCCACCCAAATTGGGAGTGGCTACACCTTC
V: TRBV24-1; size: -; J: TRBJ2-3; length: 17; D: TRBD1; CDR3: CATSAWGTGRYTDTQYF; DNA: TGTGCCACCAGTGCCTGGGGGACAGGGCGATACACAGATACGCAGTATTTT
V: TRBV19; size: -; J: TRBJ1-2; length: 18; D: TRBD1; CDR3: CASSIAPGQGVFNYGYTF; DNA: TGTGCCAGTAGTATAGCCCCGGGACAGGGGGTTTTTAACTATGGCTACACCTTC
V: TRBV3-1/TRBV3-2; size: -; J: TRBJ2-3; length: 12; D: -; CDR3: CASSHSTDTQYF; DNA: TGTGCCAGCAGCCACTCCACAGATACGCAGTATTTT
V: TRBV6-2/TRBV6-3; size: -; J: TRBJ2-7; length: 14; D: -; CDR3: CASSRTGTINEQYF; DNA: TGTGCCAGCAGTAGAACCGGGACAATTAACGAGCAGTACTTC
V: TRBV9; size: -; J: TRBJ2-7; length: 14; D: TRBD1; CDR3: CASSGDRDIHEQYF; DNA: TGTGCCAGCAGCGGGGACAGGGATATCCACGAGCAGTACTTC
V: TRBV12-3/TRBV12-4; size: -; J: TRBJ1-2; length: 13; D: -; CDR3: CASSSATRGGYTF; DNA: TGTGCCAGCAGTTCCGCGACCCGAGGAGGCTACACCTTC
V: TRBV12-3/TRBV12-4; size: -; J: TRBJ1-1; length: 13; D: -; CDR3: CASRNEEGTEAFF; DNA: TGTGCCAGCAGGAACGAAGAGGGCACTGAAGCTTTCTTT
V: TRBV7-9; size: -; J: TRBJ2-7; length: 15; D: TRBD1; CDR3: CASRPNRGRYYEQYF; DNA: TGTGCCAGCAGACCGAACAGGGGGCGCTACTACGAGCAGTACTTC
V: TRBV4-1; size: -; J: TRBJ2-7; length: 14; D: TRBD2; CDR3: CASSQASGSYEQYF; DNA: TGCGCCAGCAGCCAAGCTAGCGGGAGCTACGAGCAGTACTTC
V: TRBV7-8; size: once; J: TRBJ2-5; length: 18; D: TRBD2; CDR3: CASRIPRGSGGAGETQYF; DNA: TGTGCCAGCCGCATCCCACGCGGGAGCGGGGGGGCTGGAGAGACCCAGTACTTC
V: TRBV6-5; size: -; J: TRBJ1-2; length: 15; D: -; CDR3: CATEAGPRGAYGYTF; DNA: TGTGCCACTGAGGCGGGCCCCAGGGGAGCCTATGGCTACACCTTC
V: TRBV14; size: once; J: TRBJ2-7; length: 13; D: TRBD2; CDR3: CASRTSGGTEQYF; DNA: TGTGCCAGCAGGACTAGCGGGGGCACCGAGCAGTACTTC
V: TRBV9; size: -; J: TRBJ2-1; length: 15; D: TRBD2; CDR3: CASSGSGGPYNEQFF; DNA: TGTGCCAGCAGCGGTAGCGGGGGGCCCTACAATGAGCAGTTCTTC
V: TRBV19; size: -; J: TRBJ1-2; length: 16; D: TRBD1; CDR3: CASSQDGTGDLYGYTF; DNA: TGTGCCAGTAGTCAGGACGGGACAGGGGACCTCTATGGCTACACCTTC
V: TRBV29-1; size: -; J: TRBJ2-2; length: 16; D: TRBD1; CDR3: CSVEDLGQVGTGELFF; DNA: TGCAGCGTTGAAGATCTGGGACAGGTCGGCACCGGGGAGCTGTTTTTT
V: TRBV5-6; size: once; J: TRBJ1-1; length: 12; D: -; CDR3: CASSLELTEAFF; DNA: TGTGCCAGCAGCTTGGAACTTACTGAAGCTTTCTTT
V: TRBV4-1; size: -; J: TRBJ2-4; length: 15; D: TRBD1; CDR3: CASSPRDRGLGIQYF; DNA: TGCGCCAGCAGCCCTCGGGACAGGGGGCTGGGCATTCAGTACTTC
V: TRBV5-1; size: -; J: TRBJ2-6; length: 15; D: -; CDR3: CASFESESGANVLTF; DNA: TGCGCCAGCTTTGAATCGGAGTCTGGGGCCAACGTCCTGACTTTC